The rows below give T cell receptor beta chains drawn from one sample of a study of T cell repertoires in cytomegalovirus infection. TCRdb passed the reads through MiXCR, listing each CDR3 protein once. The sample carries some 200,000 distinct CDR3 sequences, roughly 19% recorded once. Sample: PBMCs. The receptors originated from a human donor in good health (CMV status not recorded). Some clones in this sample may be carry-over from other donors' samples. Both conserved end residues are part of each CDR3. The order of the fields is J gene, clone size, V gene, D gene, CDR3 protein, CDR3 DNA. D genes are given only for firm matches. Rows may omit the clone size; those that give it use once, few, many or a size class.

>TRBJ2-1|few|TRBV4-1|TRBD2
CASSLIPGLAGGPTKKYNEQFF
TGCGCCAGCAGCTTGATCCCGGGACTAGCGGGGGGCCCCACAAAGAAATACAATGAGCAGTTCTTC
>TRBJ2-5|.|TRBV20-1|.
CSARDGGTQYF
TGCAGTGCTAGAGATGGGGGGACCCAGTACTTC
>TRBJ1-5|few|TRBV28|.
CASGGTHSNQPQHF
TGTGCCTCTGGGGGGACGCATAGCAATCAGCCCCAGCATTTT
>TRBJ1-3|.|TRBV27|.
CASSLQGRLQFGSGNTIYF
TGTGCCAGCAGTCTTCAGGGACGTCTGCAATTTGGCTCTGGAAACACCATATATTTT
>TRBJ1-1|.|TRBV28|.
CASIRGSQAFF
TGTGCCAGCATCCGGGGGTCGCAAGCTTTCTTT
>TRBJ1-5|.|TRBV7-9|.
CASSASQVPQHF
TGTGCCAGTTCAGCCTCACAGGTACCCCAGCATTTT
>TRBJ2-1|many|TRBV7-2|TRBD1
CASSLQRGLWGNEQFF
TGTGCCAGCAGCTTACAGAGGGGGCTCTGGGGCAATGAGCAGTTCTTC
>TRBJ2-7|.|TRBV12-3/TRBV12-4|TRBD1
CASRGDSDYEQYF
TGTGCCAGCAGGGGGGACAGTGACTACGAGCAGTACTTC
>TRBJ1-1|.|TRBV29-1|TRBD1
CSVEAGTGSTEAFF
TGCAGCGTTGAAGCCGGGACAGGAAGCACTGAAGCTTTCTTT
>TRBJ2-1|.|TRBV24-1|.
CATSDSGEQFF
TGTGCCACCAGTGATAGCGGAGAGCAGTTCTTC
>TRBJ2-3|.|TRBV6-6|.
CASSAPPRTDTQYF
TGTGCCAGCAGTGCGCCCCCTCGCACAGATACGCAGTATTTT
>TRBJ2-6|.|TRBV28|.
CASSLGRLSGANVLTF
TGTGCCAGCAGTTTAGGCCGATTGTCTGGGGCCAACGTCCTGACTTTC
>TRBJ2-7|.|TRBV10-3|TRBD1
CAISEGQGPPYEQYF
TGTGCCATCAGTGAGGGACAGGGACCGCCATACGAGCAGTACTTC
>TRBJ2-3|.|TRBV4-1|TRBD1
CASSRETGGTQYF
TGCGCCAGCAGCCGGGAAACAGGGGGTACGCAGTATTTT
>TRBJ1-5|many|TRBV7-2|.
CASSYPGVPQHF
TGTGCCAGCAGCTACCCAGGGGTGCCCCAGCATTTT
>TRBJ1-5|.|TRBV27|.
CASSLSGTNNQPQHF
TGTGCCAGCAGTTTATCCGGGACAAACAATCAGCCCCAGCATTTT
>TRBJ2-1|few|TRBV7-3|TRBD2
CASSTFLAGGINEQFF
TGTGCCAGCAGCACGTTTCTAGCGGGAGGAATCAATGAGCAGTTCTTC
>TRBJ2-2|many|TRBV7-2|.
CASSPSPYTGELFF
TGTGCCAGCAGCCCCAGCCCTTACACCGGGGAGCTGTTTTTT
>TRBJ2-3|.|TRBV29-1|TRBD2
CSVAGGMNLVTQYF
TGCAGCGTTGCGGGGGGGATGAATTTGGTTACGCAGTATTTT
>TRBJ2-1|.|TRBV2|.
CASRLDAYNEQFF
TGTGCCAGCAGGCTGGACGCCTACAATGAGCAGTTCTTC
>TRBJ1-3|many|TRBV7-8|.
CASSLERNTIYF
TGTGCCAGCAGCTTAGAAAGAAACACCATATATTTT
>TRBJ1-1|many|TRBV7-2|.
CASSFRETEAFF
TGTGCCAGCAGCTTCAGGGAGACTGAAGCTTTCTTT
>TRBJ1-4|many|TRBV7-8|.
CASSPIGRLNEKLFF
TGTGCCAGCAGCCCGATTGGCAGGCTTAATGAAAAACTGTTTTTT
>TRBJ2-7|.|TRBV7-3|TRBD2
CASSRLAGSSYEQYF
TGTGCCAGCAGCCGACTAGCGGGAAGCTCCTACGAGCAGTACTTC
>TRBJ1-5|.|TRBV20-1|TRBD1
CSATGQGGQPQHF
TGCAGTGCTACCGGACAGGGCGGACAGCCCCAGCATTTT
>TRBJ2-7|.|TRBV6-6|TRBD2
CASSYSTSGSEQYF
TGTGCCAGCAGTTACTCGACTAGCGGGAGCGAGCAGTACTTC
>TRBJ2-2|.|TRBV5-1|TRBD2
CASSLILAGVTGELFF
TGCGCCAGCAGCTTAATACTAGCGGGAGTCACCGGGGAGCTGTTTTTT
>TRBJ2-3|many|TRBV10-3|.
CAISELALSTDTQYF
TGTGCCATCAGTGAGTTAGCGCTTAGCACAGATACGCAGTATTTT
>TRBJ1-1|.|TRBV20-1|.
CSARDTTAGTEAFF
TGCAGTGCTAGAGATACGACGGCGGGAACTGAAGCTTTCTTT
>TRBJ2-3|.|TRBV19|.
CASSPGTYTDTQYF
TGTGCCAGTAGTCCTGGGACATACACAGATACGCAGTATTTT
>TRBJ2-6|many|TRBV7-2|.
CASSLGYRSSGANVLTF
TGTGCCAGCAGCTTAGGGTACAGGAGCTCTGGGGCCAACGTCCTGACTTTC
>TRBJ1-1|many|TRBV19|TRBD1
CASSDRVIGTEAFF
TGTGCCAGTTCAGACAGGGTAATCGGCACTGAAGCTTTCTTT
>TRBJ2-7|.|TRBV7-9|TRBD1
CASSPPGTGNLYEQYF
TGTGCCAGCAGCCCCCCCGGGACAGGGAACCTCTACGAGCAGTACTTC
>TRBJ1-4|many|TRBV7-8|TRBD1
CASSLGDRGEKLFF
TGTGCCAGCAGCTTAGGGGACAGGGGTGAAAAACTGTTTTTT
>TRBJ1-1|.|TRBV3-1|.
CASKPSYVGGWTEAFF
TGTGCCAGCAAACCCTCGTATGTGGGGGGTTGGACTGAAGCTTTCTTT
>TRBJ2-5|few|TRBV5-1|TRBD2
CASRRTSGRETQYF
TGCGCCAGCCGCAGAACTAGCGGGAGAGAGACCCAGTACTTC
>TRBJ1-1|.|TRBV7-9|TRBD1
CASSLTIHRGEAFF
TGTGCCAGCAGCTTAACGATTCACAGGGGGGAAGCTTTCTTT
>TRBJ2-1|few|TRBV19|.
CASSMGNEQFF
TGTGCCAGTAGTATGGGGAATGAGCAGTTCTTC
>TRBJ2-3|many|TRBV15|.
CATSRGGTDTQYF
TGTGCCACCAGCAGAGGTGGCACAGATACGCAGTATTTT
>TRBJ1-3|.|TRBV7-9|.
CASSLVSFGSGNTIYF
TGTGCCAGCAGCTTAGTCTCGTTCGGCTCTGGAAACACCATATATTTT
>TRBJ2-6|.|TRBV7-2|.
CASSSQGVSGANVLTF
TGTGCCAGCAGCTCCCAAGGCGTCTCTGGGGCCAACGTCCTGACTTTC
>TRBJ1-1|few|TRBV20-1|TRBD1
CSASTTGETEAFF
TGCAGTGCTTCCACGACAGGGGAGACTGAAGCTTTCTTT
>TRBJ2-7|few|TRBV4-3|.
CASSQPTGSYEQYF
TGCGCCAGCAGCCAACCGACAGGTTCCTACGAGCAGTACTTC
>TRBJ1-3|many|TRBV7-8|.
CASSSTRGLGGNTIYF
TGTGCCAGCAGCTCAACCCGGGGGTTAGGGGGAAACACCATATATTTT
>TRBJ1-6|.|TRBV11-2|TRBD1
CASSRKTGVSSYNSPHHF
TGTGCCAGCAGCAGAAAGACAGGGGTCAGCTCCTATAATTCACCCCACCACTTT
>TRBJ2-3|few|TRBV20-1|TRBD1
CSATRGFTDTQYF
TGCAGTGCTACCAGGGGGTTCACAGATACGCAGTATTTT
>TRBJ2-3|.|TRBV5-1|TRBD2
CASRTERGGRGTDTQYF
TGCGCCAGCAGAACCGAGCGGGGGGGCCGAGGCACAGATACGCAGTATTTT
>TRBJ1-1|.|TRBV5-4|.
CASSLGGGAPDTEAFF
TGTGCCAGCAGCTTGGGTGGGGGCGCCCCGGACACTGAAGCTTTCTTT